This is a list of T cell receptor beta chains from one sample in a study of blood T cells in healthy people across ages. TCRdb redid the calling of the 5' RACE reads with MiXCR, one entry per CDR3 protein. The repertoire consists of 780,000 or so distinct CDR3 sequences, with roughly three fifths occurring once and the leading ten covering 20% to 30%. The specimen sequenced was blood. These receptors all stem from a man aged 35 to 55 in good health. The conserved cysteine and the conserved F or W are not part of the CDR3 here.

j_gene: TRBJ2-5
len: 13
v_gene: TRBV12-3/TRBV12-4
CDR3aa: ASSSRDRGQETQY

j_gene: TRBJ1-2
len: 14
v_gene: TRBV6-5
CDR3aa: ASSYRPGRGTAGYT

j_gene: .
len: 12
v_gene: TRBV10-3
CDR3aa: AIREDRSQETQY

j_gene: TRBJ2-3
len: 9
v_gene: TRBV12-5
CDR3aa: ASGRGDTQY

j_gene: TRBJ1-1
len: 13
v_gene: TRBV9
CDR3aa: ASSVGERWNTEAF

j_gene: TRBJ1-2
len: 12
v_gene: TRBV3-1
CDR3aa: ASSTHRQLYGYT

j_gene: TRBJ2-3
len: 14
v_gene: TRBV9
CDR3aa: ASSFGQGGSTDTQY

j_gene: TRBJ2-7
len: 16
v_gene: TRBV28
CDR3aa: ASSSYGVAGTPLGDQY

j_gene: TRBJ1-1
len: 11
v_gene: TRBV10-3
CDR3aa: AIRTDRDTEAF

j_gene: TRBJ2-7
len: 13
v_gene: TRBV28
CDR3aa: ASKKTGGATVEQY

j_gene: TRBJ1-2
len: 13
v_gene: TRBV12-3/TRBV12-4
CDR3aa: ASNIRDRWNYGYT

j_gene: TRBJ2-7
len: 11
v_gene: TRBV20-1
CDR3aa: SAEETSSYEQY

j_gene: TRBJ2-3
len: 16
v_gene: TRBV5-1
CDR3aa: ASSVGRRVDRGANTQY

j_gene: TRBJ1-1
len: 15
v_gene: TRBV7-8
CDR3aa: ASSLRNWSFRNTEAF

j_gene: TRBJ1-2
len: 13
v_gene: TRBV28
CDR3aa: ASSLTTLSPYGYT

j_gene: TRBJ2-2
len: 12
v_gene: TRBV29-1
CDR3aa: SVESGGPTGELF

j_gene: TRBJ2-3
len: 13
v_gene: TRBV20-1
CDR3aa: SARVAGTSTDTQY

j_gene: TRBJ2-3
len: 12
v_gene: TRBV30
CDR3aa: AWNTGLGTDTQY

j_gene: .
len: 13
v_gene: TRBV25-1
CDR3aa: ASSEYGDGEKTQY

j_gene: TRBJ2-1
len: 13
v_gene: TRBV6-5
CDR3aa: ASSYNLAGDNEQF

j_gene: TRBJ1-1
len: 12
v_gene: TRBV7-2
CDR3aa: ASSPAALNTEAF

j_gene: TRBJ2-3
len: 12
v_gene: TRBV27
CDR3aa: ASSVSTGADTQY

j_gene: .
len: 12
v_gene: TRBV11-1
CDR3aa: ASSTRQGENIQY

j_gene: TRBJ2-7
len: 11
v_gene: TRBV29-1
CDR3aa: SVGTSGSYEQY

j_gene: TRBJ1-5
len: 16
v_gene: TRBV28
CDR3aa: ACSSPSGTGWVLQPQH

j_gene: TRBJ2-3
len: 11
v_gene: TRBV5-5
CDR3aa: ATEREGRDTQY

j_gene: TRBJ1-2
len: 13
v_gene: TRBV6-1
CDR3aa: ASSEAGGRGDGYT

j_gene: TRBJ2-7
len: 10
v_gene: TRBV29-1
CDR3aa: SGGDNSYEQY

j_gene: TRBJ2-3
len: 14
v_gene: TRBV9
CDR3aa: ASSVELQGVQNTQY

j_gene: TRBJ2-1
len: 15
v_gene: TRBV6-2/TRBV6-3
CDR3aa: ASRDASGGITYNEQF

j_gene: .
len: 14
v_gene: TRBV27
CDR3aa: ASSPGTSGAYNEQY

j_gene: TRBJ1-1
len: 12
v_gene: TRBV6-6
CDR3aa: ASSPRGTGTEAF

j_gene: TRBJ1-2
len: 13
v_gene: TRBV29-1
CDR3aa: SVIPGGQGTYGYT

j_gene: TRBJ2-7
len: 15
v_gene: TRBV13
CDR3aa: ASSLVRRAGASYEQY